Listed below are T cell receptor beta chains from one sample, sequenced in a study of tumor-infiltrating lymphocytes in localized non-small cell lung cancer. Sequenced by immunoSEQ multiplex PCR; TCRdb stores in-frame clones only, minus some. The sample contains about 15,000 clones, 69% of which appear only once. Sequencing was carried out using lung tumor tissue. These receptors all come from a human donor with non-small cell lung cancer. CDR3s include the opening cysteine and the closing phenylalanine or tryptophan. D genes are given only for firm matches. For some rows the clone size is stated as once, few or many, or as a class when expanded; others skip it.

TRBV7-9	TRBD1	.	TRBJ2-7	CASSTQGQGDPYEQYF	TGTGCCAGCAGCACCCAAGGACAGGGGGATCCCTACGAGCAGTACTTC
TRBV10-3	TRBD2	.	TRBJ2-3	CATRSGTSGTDTQYF	TGTGCCACCAGGTCCGGGACTAGCGGCACAGATACGCAGTATTTT
TRBV15	.	.	TRBJ1-1	CATSREGPRGRNTEAFF	TGTGCCACCAGCAGAGAAGGGCCTCGGGGAAGGAACACTGAAGCTTTCTTT
TRBV7-8	TRBD2	.	TRBJ2-5	CASSPYLILAGGAGTQYF	TGTGCCAGCAGCCCGTACCTGATTTTGGCGGGAGGGGCAGGGACCCAGTACTTC
TRBV28	TRBD2	.	TRBJ2-7	CASSSNHNPGGSSYEQYF	TGTGCCAGCAGTTCAAACCACAACCCGGGGGGTAGCTCCTACGAGCAGTACTTC
TRBV7-9	.	.	TRBJ1-1	CASSLARGNTEAFF	TGTGCCAGCAGCTTAGCGAGGGGGAACACTGAAGCTTTCTTT
TRBV11-3	TRBD1	.	TRBJ1-5	CASSFEDSGTGFGNQPQHF	TGTGCCAGCAGCTTCGAAGACTCCGGGACAGGGTTCGGCAATCAGCCCCAGCATTTT
TRBV28	.	.	TRBJ2-7	CASSTQYEQYF	TGTGCCAGCAGTACACAATACGAGCAGTACTTC
TRBV19	TRBD2	.	TRBJ2-5	CASSRTSGVWGETQYF	TGTGCCAGTAGTAGGACTAGCGGGGTCTGGGGAGAGACCCAGTACTTC
TRBV4-3	TRBD1	.	TRBJ1-3	CASSQGQGATSGNTIYF	TGCGCCAGCAGCCAAGGACAGGGGGCGACTTCTGGAAACACCATATATTTT
TRBV30	.	.	TRBJ1-1	CAWILSQGTEAFF	TGTGCCTGGATTCTGTCACAGGGAACTGAAGCTTTCTTT
TRBV6-1	TRBD1	.	TRBJ2-2	CASSLDRGRSGELFF	TGTGCCAGCAGCCTGGACAGGGGGCGATCCGGGGAGCTGTTTTTT
TRBV28	.	.	TRBJ1-2	CASSLPYTGDYGYTF	TGTGCCAGCAGTTTACCCTACACAGGTGACTATGGCTACACCTTC
TRBV5-8	.	.	TRBJ2-5	CASRTWGEETQYF	TGTGCCAGCAGGACATGGGGAGAAGAGACCCAGTACTTC
TRBV15	TRBD1	.	TRBJ2-7	CATSGAGTGIYEQYF	TGTGCCACCAGCGGAGCCGGGACAGGGATCTACGAGCAGTACTTC
TRBV2	.	once	TRBJ1-5	CASSEVPGESNQPQHF	TGTGCCAGCAGTGAAGTTCCAGGGGAGAGCAATCAGCCCCAGCATTTT
TRBV11-2	.	.	TRBJ2-7	CASSGRGEPSYEQYF	TGTGCCAGCAGCGGGCGGGGAGAGCCCTCCTACGAGCAGTACTTC
TRBV30	.	.	TRBJ2-3	CAWSSALSVDTQYF	TGTGCCTGGAGTTCAGCTCTATCCGTAGATACGCAGTATTTT
TRBV28	.	.	TRBJ1-1	CASSLPRQEAFF	TGTGCCAGCAGTTTACCCAGGCAAGAAGCTTTCTTT
TRBV28	TRBD2	.	TRBJ2-1	CASTRRTSGPGGGQFF	TGTGCCAGCACCCGCCGGACTAGCGGGCCTGGGGGAGGGCAGTTCTTC
TRBV30	.	.	TRBJ2-2	CAGRPGADTGELFF	TGTGCCGGACGCCCGGGGGCGGACACCGGGGAGCTGTTTTTT
TRBV4-1	.	medium-sized	TRBJ1-2	CASSQDSRYGYTF	TGCGCCAGCAGCCAAGACTCCCGCTATGGCTACACCTTC
TRBV5-1	TRBD2	.	TRBJ2-5	CASSTGLAGRAQETQYF	TGCGCCAGCAGCACGGGACTAGCGGGGAGGGCCCAAGAGACCCAGTACTTC
TRBV19	TRBD2	once	TRBJ2-3	CASTISGRSTDTQYF	TGTGCCAGTACCATTAGCGGGAGATCCACAGATACGCAGTATTTT
TRBV4-1	TRBD2	.	TRBJ2-1	CASSQDRGGRAGSLSYNEQFF	TGCGCCAGCAGCCAAGATCGTGGCGGGAGGGCCGGTAGTCTGTCCTACAATGAGCAGTTCTTC
TRBV5-1	TRBD1	.	TRBJ2-5	CASSSGTVQETQYF	TGCGCCAGCAGCTCAGGGACAGTCCAAGAGACCCAGTACTTC
TRBV6-1	TRBD1	few	TRBJ1-2	CASSDGQGLGYTF	TGTGCCAGCAGTGACGGACAGGGCCTAGGCTACACCTTC
TRBV9	TRBD1	.	TRBJ2-5	CASSTGTGETQYF	TGTGCCAGCAGCACTGGGACAGGCGAGACCCAGTACTTC
TRBV2	.	.	TRBJ2-6	CASSDTGANVLTF	TGTGCCAGCAGTGACACTGGGGCCAACGTCCTGACTTTC
TRBV6-1	.	medium-sized	TRBJ2-4	CASSEAIRARNIQYF	TGTGCCAGCAGTGAAGCGATAAGGGCACGGAACATTCAGTACTTC
TRBV21-1	.	few	TRBJ2-2	CASSLRGGLYTGELFF	TGTGCCAGCAGCCTTCGGGGGGGGCTGTACACCGGGGAGCTGTTTTTT
TRBV19	TRBD1	few	TRBJ2-2	CASSTPTGANTGELFF	TGTGCCAGTAGTACCCCGACAGGGGCGAACACCGGGGAGCTGTTTTTT
TRBV5-1	.	few	TRBJ2-3	CASRWPWQGSSTDTQYF	TGCGCCAGCAGATGGCCGTGGCAGGGGTCAAGCACAGATACGCAGTATTTT
TRBV6-5	.	.	TRBJ2-1	CASSYSSYNEQFF	TGTGCCAGCAGTTACTCGAGTTACAATGAGCAGTTCTTC
TRBV29-1	.	.	TRBJ1-1	CSVEPVAGGGTEAFF	TGCAGCGTTGAACCAGTCGCGGGGGGGGGCACTGAAGCTTTCTTT
TRBV7-2	TRBD2	.	TRBJ2-3	CASSPTSGRGKNTQYF	TGTGCCAGCAGCCCGACTAGCGGGAGGGGTAAGAATACGCAGTATTTT
TRBV4-1	.	.	TRBJ1-3	CASSQGLNTIYF	TGCGCCAGCAGCCAAGGGCTAAACACCATATATTTT
TRBV7-2	.	once	TRBJ2-2	CASSRGRLNTGELFF	TGTGCCAGCAGCCGGGGACGGCTGAACACCGGGGAGCTGTTTTTT